Listed here is a single T cell receptor beta chain. It lacks a known antigen. Nothing much larger sits one base from this clone, and base qualities are not available. The data were taken from a study of blood T cell repertoires in COVID-19 (dated by TCRdb to the early 2020s). Study-level background: The collaborator samples originated in the United States, Italy and Spain and spanned the acute and convalescent phases of COVID-19. Samples were obtained from the ongoing ImmuneRACE study (first 160 participants) and from roughly 1,300 subjects provided by 6 global collaborators. The repertoires were released in a freely available public database intended as a resource for research on the immune response to SARS-CoV-2. Where HLA class I and class II types were available, the types were taken from metadata supplied by the sample provider, not from assay-based typing. The material from the prospective study consisted of cDNA or gDNA derived from T cells, B-cell-depleted T cells, or PBMCs. The sample metadata nearly always contained a de-identified subject ID, COVID-19 status, age in years and sex. Deeply sampled blood TCRbeta repertoires from subjects exposed to, actively infected with, or recovered from COVID-19 were included in the dataset.

In the prospective study, participants were about 18 to 95 years old, resided in about two dozen geographic areas of the United States, and were enrolled through a virtual design. Cohort assignment in the prospective study relied on participant-reported clinical history from a screening survey and a study questionnaire. Recovered participants in ImmuneRACE Cohort 3 were defined as having two consecutive negative NP/OP PCR tests, clearance from a healthcare professional, or resolution of symptoms. In the prospective study, whole blood, serum and a nasopharyngeal or oropharyngeal swab were collected from each participant by mobile phlebotomists. Additional blood draws and questionnaires over a 2-month period could optionally be provided by prospective study participants. Prospective study blood samples were shipped either frozen or at room temperature before DNA extraction. Study-level results and caveats: The quantity of clinical and demographic metadata differed by source and by participant and was supplied without curation.

TCRbeta CDR3 regions were amplified from genomic DNA using the immunoSEQ Assay, a bias-controlled multiplex PCR. Per the original workflow: Nucleated cell counts per sample were estimated from amplification of reference gene primers within the assay. To quantify the absolute abundance of each unique TCRbeta CDR3 rearrangement, sequence reads were collapsed and filtered. For each sample, productive Simpson clonality was calculated as the square root of Simpson's diversity index over productive rearrangements. The immuneACCESS repertoire file appears here via TCRdb, limited to in-frame rearrangements. These files lack a portion of the clones; in checked studies, under half of the deficit traces to unresolved V genes, and the cause of the others is not known. Clone size and V and J calls were adopted from that table, with D and trimming inferred from the DNA. In all, the sample holds over 350,000 clones, and more than 75% of those were seen once. The biggest ten clones account for approximately 9.3% of the sample.

Taken from the germline V gene, the CDR1 and CDR2 loops are SGHRS and YFSETQ. Taken from cysteine to phenylalanine, the CDR3 has 13 residues. The CDR3 DNA has 39 bases and is translated from base 1. Trimming accounts for 4 bases at V and 6 bases at J, while the number of junction bases matched to no gene is 4. The chain is made from TRBV5-1 and TRBJ2-1; TRBD2 matches 7 bases in the middle. Sequencing was done on a sample of PBMCs or T cells enriched from blood (not recorded which). This sequence originates from a woman in her 50s who had recovered from COVID-19. In nucleotide form, the sequence is TGCGCCAGCAGCCTCTCGGGGGGCAATGAGCAGTTCTTC. This sequence encodes CASSLSGGNEQFF.